This T cell receptor (beta chain) originates from a study of blood T cell repertoires in COVID-19. As for the study in general: Sample material is recorded as cDNA or gDNA derived from T cells, B-cell-depleted T cells, or PBMCs.

Authors' analysis steps: Amplification with reference gene primers provided the estimates of nucleated cell counts. The protocol was immunoSEQ multiplex PCR, while the TCRdb copy is restricted to in-frame clones and leaves out a portion. V and J calls and clone size come straight from that table; D and trimming were deduced from the DNA. The sample carries a few hundred thousand clones, roughly 88% recorded once. Trimming stripped 3 bases from V and 1 base from J, with 12 bases between. This CDR3 is 15 amino acids long. Looked up from germline, CDR1 is SGDLS and CDR2 is YYNGEE. Sequenced sample: peripheral blood. The TCR originated in a woman in her thirties who had recovered from COVID-19. V is TRBV9 and J is TRBJ2-3; perhaps TRBD2 as D (5 bases). CDR3 DNA sequence: TGTGCCAGCAGCGGACGGGGTATCGGCACAGATACGCAGTATTTT. This translates into CASSGRGIGTDTQYF.